This paragraph covers one T cell receptor beta chain sequence. Antigen unknown. The record originates from a study of cytomegalovirus exposure and HLA in healthy donors. Whole-study findings and limits: In a later analysis, HLA-associated beta chains showed higher expansion and lower generation probabilities than comparable chains. One cluster of highly shared sequence variants probably arose as a sequencing artifact. DRB1 showed the most TCR associations and HLA-C the fewest in a later analysis, as rates varied by HLA locus. Information on immune exposure was restricted to one variable (CMV serostatus).

Germline values: CDR1 MDHEN, CDR2 SYDVKM. This CDR3 spans 14 amino acids. With 5 bases removed from V and 10 bases from J, the gap between germline ends came to 19 bases. The PCR ran on 60 Vbeta and 13 Jbeta primers. Data came from immunoSEQ multiplex PCR; TCRdb stores just in-frame clones and leaves some out. The data show approximately 150,000 clones, around 64% seen once. The gene calls are TRBV28 and TRBJ2-3, with D unresolved. The sequencing sample was made of PBMCs. This sequence originates from a woman aged 25 to 39 in good health and CMV-seronegative. CDR3 sequence (DNA): TGTGCCAGCAGTCTCCCCCCTAATCAGGCCTCGCAGTATTTT. Translated: CASSLPPNQASQYF.